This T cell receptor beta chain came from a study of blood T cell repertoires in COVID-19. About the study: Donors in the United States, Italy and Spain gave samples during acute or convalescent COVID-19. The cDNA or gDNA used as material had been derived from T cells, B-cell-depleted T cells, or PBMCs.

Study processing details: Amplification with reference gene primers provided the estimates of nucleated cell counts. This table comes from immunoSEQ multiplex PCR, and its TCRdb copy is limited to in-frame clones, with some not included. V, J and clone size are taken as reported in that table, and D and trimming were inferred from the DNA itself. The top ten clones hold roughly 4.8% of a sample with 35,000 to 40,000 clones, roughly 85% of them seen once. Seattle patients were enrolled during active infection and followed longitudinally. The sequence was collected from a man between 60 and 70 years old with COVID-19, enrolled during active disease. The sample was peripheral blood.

CDR3 sequence reads: CASSYYGTGKGTEAFF. For the CDR3, the DNA is TGTGCCAGCAGTTACTACGGGACAGGCAAGGGCACTGAAGCTTTCTTT. The genes are TRBV6-5 and TRBJ1-1; 8 nucleotides match TRBD1. Germline loops: CDR1 MNHEY, CDR2 SVGAGI. Trimming removed 1 base from V and 4 bases from J; junction bases left unmatched: 8. CDR3 length: 16 residues.